A single sample gave rise to the 29 T cell receptor beta chains below, sequenced in a study of cytomegalovirus exposure and HLA in healthy donors. The primer mix had 60 Vbeta and 13 Jbeta primers. The repertoire was sequenced with immunoSEQ multiplex PCR; TCRdb's copy has only in-frame clones and lacks some. Among over 150,000 clones listed, roughly 80% were seen once. Sequencing was carried out using PBMCs. Receptor source: a man aged 45 to 65 in good health and CMV-seropositive.

The rearrangement joins TRBV19 to TRBJ1-6, with TRBD1 matching 9 bases. CDR1 LNHDA and CDR2 SQIVND come from the germline V gene (reference sequence). The CDR3 is 15 residues long. J lost 6 bases, V lost 6 bases, and 6 bases had no gene match. The chain's CDR3 is CASSPGTGINSPLHF. The CDR3 DNA sequence: TGTGCCAGTAGCCCTGGGACAGGGATTAATTCACCCCTCCACTTT.

CDR3 sequence: CASSEWGGQTYEQYF. CDR3 bases: TGTGCCAGCAGTGAATGGGGGGGGCAGACCTACGAGCAGTACTTC. The chain couples TRBV25-1 to TRBJ2-7, with TRBD2 as a possible D gene (7 bases). This CDR3 region has 15 residues. With 1 base removed from V and 2 bases from J, the gap between germline ends came to 12 bases. Per germline, CDR1 MGHDK and CDR2 SYGVNS.

The rearrangement joins TRBV7-9 to TRBJ1-4; no reliable D call. There are 15 residues in the CDR3. V lost 5 bases to trimming and J lost 7 bases, with 17 bases between them. Per the germline V gene, CDR1 is SEHNR and CDR2 is FQNEAQ (reference sequence). CDR3: CASSRNMVAGEKLFF. CDR3 nucleotides: TGTGCCAGCAGCCGAAACATGGTTGCGGGTGAAAAACTGTTTTTT.

The V and J genes are TRBV5-1 and TRBJ1-4; no clear D. V gave up 5 bases and J gave up 7 bases, with 15 bases separating them. The CDR3 runs to 14 residues. Germline CDR1 SGHRS, CDR2 YFSETQ. CDR3 in DNA: TGCGCCAGCAGATCCGGGAGTGTGGCTGAAAAACTGTTTTTT. This translates into CASRSGSVAEKLFF.

This clone was counted once. V and J are TRBV9 and TRBJ2-7, with 7 bases aligning to TRBD1. Germline V CDR1 and CDR2: SGDLS, YYNGEE. The V segment lost 5 bases and the J segment 3 bases; nucleotides outside the gene matches: 11. The CDR3 sequence is 15 residues long. CDR3 sequence: CASSEGALLNYEQYF. DNA for the CDR3: TGTGCCAGCAGTGAGGGGGCTCTCCTCAACTACGAGCAGTACTTC.

V is TRBV5-5 and J is TRBJ1-5; 11 positions agree with TRBD1. Germline CDR1 and CDR2: SGHKS and YYEKEE (reference sequence). J was trimmed by 6 bases and V by 4 bases; bases with no gene match: 3. This CDR3 region has 14 residues. Here the CDR3 reads CASSGQGASQPQHF. The CDR3 DNA follows: TGTGCCAGCAGCGGACAGGGGGCTTCTCAGCCCCAGCATTTT.

This chain joins TRBV10-3 and TRBJ1-5, with no clear D. The CDR3 spans 12 residues. Trimming shortened V by 8 bases and J by 6 bases, and 11 bases separated the two germline ends. Germline-derived CDR1 and CDR2 are ENHRY and SYGVKD. CDR3 sequence reads: CAILEVAQPQHF. CDR3 DNA: TGTGCCATCTTGGAGGTGGCTCAGCCCCAGCATTTT.

This clone turned up a few times. This chain uses TRBV7-9 with TRBJ1-4; D gene ambiguous. The CDR3 contains 12 residues. The V gene's germline CDR1 is SEHNR and CDR2 FQNEAQ (reference sequence). Trimming pared 5 bases from V and 7 bases from J, leaving 8 bases between. This CDR3 reads CASSQSSEKLFF. The CDR3 DNA follows: TGTGCCAGCAGCCAGTCGTCTGAAAAACTGTTTTTT.

The chain has TRBV7-9 and TRBJ1-6; TRBD1 matches 11 bases. The ends lost 6 bases at V and 9 bases at J; junction bases unmatched: 7. There are 15 residues in the CDR3. Germline V lookup: CDR1 SEHNR, CDR2 FQNEAQ (reference sequence). CDR3 protein: CASRQGQGVGSPLHF. The DNA of the CDR3 is TGTGCCAGCAGACAGGGACAGGGGGTTGGTTCACCCCTCCACTTT.

A remark on this clone: The sample has other DNA sequences that encode this CDR3 too. This chain uses TRBV9 with TRBJ1-2; D gene ambiguous. Trimming removed 0 bases at V and 2 bases at J, with 5 bases between. This CDR3 is built from 13 residues. The germline gives CDR1 SGDLS, CDR2 YYNGEE. The CDR3 region is CASSVDSNYGYTF. In DNA form, the CDR3 reads TGTGCCAGCAGCGTAGACAGCAACTATGGCTACACCTTC.

This chain uses TRBV9 with TRBJ2-7, with D maybe TRBD2 (5 bases). CDR1 is SGDLS, CDR2 YYNGEE, per germline. V was clipped by 1 base and J by 6 bases, with 11 bases between them. There are 13 residues in the CDR3. CDR3 sequence: CASSVLGLGEQYF. The CDR3, as DNA: TGTGCCAGCAGCGTACTTGGACTGGGCGAGCAGTACTTC.

The genes are TRBV7-8 and TRBJ1-3, with D perhaps matching TRBD1 (6 bases). This CDR3 is built from 13 residues. The germline CDR1 and CDR2 sequences are SGHVS and FQNEAQ. The germline V and J ends were trimmed by 5 bases and 4 bases, with 9 bases remaining between them. Here the CDR3 DNA reads TGTGCCAGCAGCAAGGACAGAGGAAACACCATATATTTT. This encodes CASSKDRGNTIYF.

The chain joins TRBV27 to TRBJ1-1, with D possibly being TRBD1 (6 bases). CDR1 is MNHEY, CDR2 SMNVEV, per germline (reference sequence). This CDR3 region has 15 residues. V was pared by 1 base and J by 4 bases, with 13 bases between. The DNA of the CDR3 is TGTGCCAGCAGTTTATACCCCGGGACACCCACTGAAGCTTTCTTT. It translates to CASSLYPGTPTEAFF.

The J gene is TRBJ2-7, the V gene TRBV7-8; 9 bases fit TRBD2. Germline assignment: CDR1 SGHVS and CDR2 FQNEAQ. Germline trimming cut 2 bases from V and 0 bases from J; bases unmatched to any gene: 17. This CDR3 is 20 amino acids long. This CDR3 is CASSLYRLAGTAVSSYEQYF. As DNA, the CDR3 is TGTGCCAGCAGCTTATATCGGCTAGCGGGAACAGCCGTTTCCTCCTACGAGCAGTACTTC.

This clone was seen a handful of times. CDR3 residues: CASRNDRGDYNEQFF. The CDR3, as DNA: TGTGCCAGCAGAAACGACAGGGGCGACTACAATGAGCAGTTCTTC. The chain couples TRBV2 to TRBJ2-1; 8 bases line up with TRBD1. Germline assignment: CDR1 SNHLY and CDR2 FYNNEI. The CDR3 consists of 15 residues. With V trimmed by 6 bases and J by 3 bases, 7 bases remained unmatched.

This clone came up a few times. V gene TRBV9 combines with J gene TRBJ2-3, with TRBD2 matching over 12 bases. V lost 3 bases to trimming and J lost 0 bases; unmatched junction nucleotides: 8. This CDR3 is 18 amino acids long. From germline, CDR1 is SGDLS and CDR2 YYNGEE. CDR3 sequence: CASSAGTSGQPSTDTQYF. In DNA form, the CDR3 reads TGTGCCAGCAGCGCCGGGACTAGCGGGCAACCTAGCACAGATACGCAGTATTTT.

This clone was found a few times. The J gene is TRBJ1-5, the V gene TRBV27; a weak D match, TRBD1 (6 bases). Looked up from germline, CDR1 is MNHEY and CDR2 is SMNVEV (reference sequence). V was shortened by 4 bases and J by 4 bases, with 8 bases between the two germline ends. The CDR3 is 13 amino acids. CDR3 amino acids: CASSYTGNQPQHF. The CDR3 DNA reads TGTGCCAGCAGTTATACAGGGAATCAGCCCCAGCATTTT.

This chain uses TRBV10-1 with TRBJ1-2; D perhaps matches TRBD1 (5 bases). This CDR3 is 13 amino acids long. V was cut by 3 bases and J by 3 bases, with 8 bases left in between. Germline CDR1 is WNHNN and CDR2 is SYGVQD (reference sequence). The CDR3 loop is CASSDGRDYGYTF. For the CDR3, the DNA is TGCGCCAGCAGTGATGGCAGGGACTATGGCTACACCTTC.

The genes are TRBV28 and TRBJ1-1; no definite D call. CDR1 and CDR2 (germline): MDHEN, SYDVKM. CDR3 length: 15 residues. V gave up 4 bases and J gave up 8 bases, with 20 bases separating them. CDR3 amino acids: CASSSPRVVHWEAFF. The CDR3 coding sequence is TGTGCCAGCAGTTCCCCACGGGTTGTACACTGGGAAGCTTTCTTT.

The chain joins TRBV7-2 to TRBJ2-3; TRBD2 is a possible D gene (7 bases). Germline lookup yields CDR1 SGHTA and CDR2 FQGNSA. V was clipped by 7 bases and J by 2 bases, with 10 bases between them. This CDR3 contains 13 residues. The CDR3, as DNA: TGTGCCAGCAACCGGGGGGCCACAGATACGCAGTATTTT. It translates to CASNRGATDTQYF.

The chain uses TRBV5-4 and TRBJ1-3; D uncertain. V was trimmed by 4 bases and J by 3 bases, leaving 14 bases between them. Germline CDR1 is SGHNT and CDR2 is YYREEE (reference sequence). The CDR3 is made up of 15 amino acids. In nucleotides, the CDR3 is TGTGCCAGCAGCCAGAATTCGCCGGGTGGAAACACCATATATTTT. This translates into CASSQNSPGGNTIYF. The complete variable domain, with remaining parts taken from reference TRBV5-4 and TRBJ1-3, reads ETGVTQSPTHLIKTRGQQVTLRCSSQSGHNTVSWYQQALGQGPQFIFQYYREEENGRGNFPPRFSGLQFPNYSSELNVNALELDDSALYLCASSQNSPGGNTIYFGEGSWLTVV.

The chain links TRBV29-1 to TRBJ2-7, with TRBD2 matching 9 bases. The CDR3 is made up of 13 amino acids. Trimming took 7 bases from V and 7 from J; bases not matched to a gene: 11. The V gene's germline CDR1 is SQVTM and CDR2 ANQGSEA. The DNA for the CDR3 is TGCAGCGGTGGGTCGGCGGGGGGGCTTGAGCAGTACTTC. This gives the protein CSGGSAGGLEQYF.

The chain recombines TRBV15 with TRBJ2-5; the match to TRBD1 covers 7 bases. The CDR3 totals 15 residues. Trimming removed 0 bases from V and 5 bases from J; junction bases left unmatched: 6. CDR1 and CDR2 from the germline V gene are LNHNV and YYDKDF (reference sequence). The DNA for the CDR3 is TGTGCCACCAGCAGAGATCTGACAGGGCTGGAGACCCAGTACTTC. It translates to CATSRDLTGLETQYF.

The V gene is TRBV7-2, the J gene TRBJ2-2; D possibly corresponds to TRBD1 (5 bases). The CDR3 has 15 residues. Trimming removed 1 base from V and 3 bases from J, with 9 bases in between. The germline V gene encodes CDR1 SGHTA and CDR2 FQGNSA. The CDR3 coding sequence is TGTGCCAGCAGCTTAGTAGGACATTACACCGGGGAGCTGTTTTTT. It translates to CASSLVGHYTGELFF. The entire variable domain, with the rest obtained from reference TRBV7-2 and TRBJ2-2, is as follows: GAGVSQSPSNKVTEKGKDVELRCDPISGHTALYWYRQSLGQGLEFLIYFQGNSAPDKSGLPSDRFSAERTGGSVSTLTIQRTQQEDSAVYLCASSLVGHYTGELFFGEGSRLTVL.

The rearrangement links TRBV10-3 to TRBJ2-5; 9 bases are shared with TRBD2. Germline values: CDR1 ENHRY, CDR2 SYGVKD. This CDR3 is 15 amino acids long. The ends lost 4 bases at V and 9 bases at J; junction bases unmatched: 12. CDR3 DNA: TGTGCCATCAGTGGCCGAGGCGGGGGGGAGTCCGCCCAGTACTTC. Protein product: CAISGRGGGESAQYF.

The CDR3 here is CASSATPLAGVYEQFF. The CDR3 region has the DNA TGTGCCAGCAGTGCCACGCCTCTAGCGGGGGTCTATGAGCAGTTCTTC. The chain links TRBV6-1 to TRBJ2-1, with 10 nucleotides matching TRBD2. The CDR3 has 16 amino acids. With 4 bases clipped from V and 8 bases from J, the junction kept 11 bases outside the gene matches. Germline CDR1 reads MNHNS; CDR2 reads SASEGT.

V usage is TRBV5-1 and J usage is TRBJ1-1, with 7 nucleotides matching TRBD1. The CDR3 spans 13 residues. V lost 0 bases and J lost 9; bases outside the gene matches: 5. Germline CDR1 reads SGHRS; CDR2 reads YFSETQ. The CDR3 DNA reads as TGCGCCAGCAGCTTGGAACAGGGGCGGCAAGCTTTCTTT. Translating it yields CASSLEQGRQAFF. The full variable domain, completed using reference TRBV5-1 and TRBJ1-1, is KAGVTQTPRYLIKTRGQQVTLSCSPISGHRSVSWYQQTPGQGLQFLFEYFSETQRNKGNFPGRFSGRQFSNSRSEMNVSTLELGDSALYLCASSLEQGRQAFFGQGTRLTVV.

This clone was detected only a few times. The chain combines TRBV19 with TRBJ1-2, with TRBD1 matching 10 bases. CDR1 is LNHDA, CDR2 SQIVND, per germline (reference sequence). There are 15 residues in the CDR3. V lost 6 bases to trimming and J lost 6 bases; unmatched junction nucleotides: 10. The CDR3 spells CASSRDRGLVDGYTF. The CDR3 DNA reads TGTGCCAGTAGCCGGGACAGGGGCTTAGTTGATGGCTACACCTTC.

V is TRBV5-6 and J is TRBJ1-4; possibly TRBD1 for D (6 bases). This CDR3 has 14 amino acids. The V gene's germline CDR1 is SGHDT and CDR2 YYEEEE. The ends were cut back, 4 bases at V and 4 bases at J, with 11 bases in the middle. The CDR3, as DNA: TGTGCCAGCAGCCCGAGGACAGTTAATGAAAAACTGTTTTTT. It translates to CASSPRTVNEKLFF.